This TCR beta chain came from a study of glioma-infiltrating T cells after dendritic cell vaccination. The CDR3 runs to 13 residues. With 2 bases removed from V and 6 bases from J, the gap between germline ends came to 10 bases. Germline assignment: CDR1 MNHEY and CDR2 SVGAGI. Only patients with spare fresh-frozen tumor and over two years of follow-up were included. None of the glioblastoma patients had an isocitrate dehydrogenase mutation. The assay was immunoSEQ multiplex PCR, and TCRdb's table has in-frame clones only and misses some. Of almost 65,000 clones in the sample, around 83% were seen once.

Sample: blood, taken before dendritic cell vaccination. This TCR derives from a human donor with glioblastoma. The rearrangement uses TRBV6-5 and TRBJ1-2; no clear D gene. The CDR3: CASSYRRTNGYTF. In nucleotides, the CDR3 is TGTGCCAGCAGTTACCGCAGGACTAATGGCTACACCTTC.